This T cell receptor beta chain comes out of a study of blood T cell repertoires in COVID-19. For the study at large: Material from acute and convalescent COVID-19 was sourced from the United States, Italy and Spain. Nucleic acid was either cDNA or gDNA, and it came from T cells, B-cell-depleted T cells, or PBMCs.

As regards this clone: Other DNA sequences in the sample encode the same CDR3.

Per the original data handling: Reference gene primer amplification gave estimated nucleated cell counts. Sequenced by immunoSEQ multiplex PCR; TCRdb stores in-frame clones only, minus some. V and J calls and clone size are those listed in that table; D and trimming were worked out from the DNA. The sample holds around 150,000 clones, 76% seen once. This sequence was found in a man aged 55 to 70 with acute or convalescent COVID-19. The sequenced material came from peripheral blood.

CDR3 loop: CASSLAGTDYEQYF. The CDR3 DNA follows: TGCGCCAGCAGCTTGGCCGGGACAGACTACGAGCAGTACTTC. The gene calls are TRBV5-1 and TRBJ2-7; 7 bases map to TRBD1. The CDR3 contains 14 residues. The J segment lost 3 bases and the V segment lost 0 bases, leaving 3 bases of the junction unmatched. The germline CDR1 and CDR2 sequences are SGHRS and YFSETQ.